This T cell receptor beta chain derives from a study of blood T cell repertoires in COVID-19. Produced via immunoSEQ multiplex PCR; TCRdb's table is partial and in-frame only. The sample has roughly 190,000 clones, approximately 84% seen once. The CDR3 runs to 14 residues. Per germline, CDR1 MNHEY and CDR2 SVGAGI. V dropped 6 bases and J dropped 4; count of bases not matched to a gene: 2. Material for sequencing was peripheral blood. V gene TRBV6-5 combines with J gene TRBJ2-3; 12 bases fit TRBD1. The clonotype originates from a woman aged 70-85 years with active or convalescent COVID-19. CDR3 in amino acids: CASRRDRGPDTQYF. Here the CDR3 DNA reads TGTGCCAGCAGACGGGACAGGGGGCCAGATACGCAGTATTTT.